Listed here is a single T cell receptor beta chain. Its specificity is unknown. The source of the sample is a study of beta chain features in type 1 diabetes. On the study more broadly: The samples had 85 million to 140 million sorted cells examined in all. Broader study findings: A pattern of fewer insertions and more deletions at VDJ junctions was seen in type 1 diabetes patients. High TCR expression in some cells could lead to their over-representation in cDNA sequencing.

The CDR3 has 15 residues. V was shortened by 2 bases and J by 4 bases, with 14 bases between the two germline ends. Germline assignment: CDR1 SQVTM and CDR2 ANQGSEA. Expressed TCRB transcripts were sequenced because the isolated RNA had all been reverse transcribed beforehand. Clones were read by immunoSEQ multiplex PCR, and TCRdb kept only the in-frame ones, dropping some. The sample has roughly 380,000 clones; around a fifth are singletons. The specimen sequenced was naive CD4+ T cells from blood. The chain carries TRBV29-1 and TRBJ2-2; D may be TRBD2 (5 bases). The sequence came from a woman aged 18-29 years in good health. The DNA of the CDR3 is TGCAGCGTTGAAATGTCCGGCCGGGGCACCGGGGAGCTGTTTTTT. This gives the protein CSVEMSGRGTGELFF.